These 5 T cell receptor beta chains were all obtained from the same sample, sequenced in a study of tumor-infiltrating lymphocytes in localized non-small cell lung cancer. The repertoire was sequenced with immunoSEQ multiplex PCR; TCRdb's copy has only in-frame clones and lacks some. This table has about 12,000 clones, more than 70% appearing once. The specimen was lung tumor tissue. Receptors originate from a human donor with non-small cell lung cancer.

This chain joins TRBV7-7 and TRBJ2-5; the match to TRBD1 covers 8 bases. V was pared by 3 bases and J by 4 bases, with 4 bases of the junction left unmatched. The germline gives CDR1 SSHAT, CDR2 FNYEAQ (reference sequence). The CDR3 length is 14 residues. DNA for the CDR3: TGTGCCAGCAGCTTTGCAGGGGGCGGAGAGACCCAGTACTTC. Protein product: CASSFAGGGETQYF.

The CDR3 sequence: CASSQGGQVGTEAFF. In DNA form, the CDR3 reads TGCGCCAGCAGCCAGGGCGGACAGGTTGGGACTGAAGCTTTCTTT. The chain carries TRBV5-1 and TRBJ1-1, with 7 bases matching TRBD1. The germline gives CDR1 SGHRS, CDR2 YFSETQ. The CDR3 loop spans 15 amino acids. V was pared by 4 bases and J by 5 bases, with 11 bases of the junction left unmatched.

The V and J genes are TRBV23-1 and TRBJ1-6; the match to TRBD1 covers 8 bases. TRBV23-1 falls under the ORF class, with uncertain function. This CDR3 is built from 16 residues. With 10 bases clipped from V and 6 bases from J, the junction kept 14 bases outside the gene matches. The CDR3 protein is CAISLTGAGGNSPLHF. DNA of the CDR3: TGCGCCATATCCTTGACAGGGGCTGGGGGTAATTCACCCCTCCACTTT.

CDR3 nucleotide sequence: TGTGCCAGCAGCTTAGGGGGCCCTTCTAACTATGGCTACACCTTC. Its translation: CASSLGGPSNYGYTF. This rearrangement joins TRBV5-4 to TRBJ1-2; 7 bases align to TRBD1. Per the germline V gene, CDR1 is SGHNT and CDR2 is YYREEE (reference sequence). Trimming cost V 2 bases and J 0 bases; bases outside gene matches: 4. The CDR3 has 15 residues.

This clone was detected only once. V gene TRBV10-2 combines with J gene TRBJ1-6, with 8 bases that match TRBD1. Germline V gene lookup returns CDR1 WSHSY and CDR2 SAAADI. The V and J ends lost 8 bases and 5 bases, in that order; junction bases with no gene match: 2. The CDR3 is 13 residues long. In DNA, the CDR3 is TGCGCCAGCGGGGACAGGAATAATTCACCCCTCCACTTT. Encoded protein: CASGDRNNSPLHF.